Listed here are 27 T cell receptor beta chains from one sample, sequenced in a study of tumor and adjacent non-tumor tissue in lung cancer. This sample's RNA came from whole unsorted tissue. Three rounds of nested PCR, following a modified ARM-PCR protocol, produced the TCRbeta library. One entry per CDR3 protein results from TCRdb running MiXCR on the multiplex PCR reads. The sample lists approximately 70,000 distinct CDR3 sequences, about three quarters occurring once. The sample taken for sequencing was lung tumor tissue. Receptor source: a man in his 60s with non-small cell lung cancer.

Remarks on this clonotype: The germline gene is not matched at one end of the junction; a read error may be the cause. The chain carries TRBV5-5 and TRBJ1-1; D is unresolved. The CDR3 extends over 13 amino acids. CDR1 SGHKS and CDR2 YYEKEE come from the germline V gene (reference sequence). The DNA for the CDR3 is TGTGCCAGCAGCTGGGAAGTGAACACTGAAGCTTACTTT. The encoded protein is CASSWEVNTEAYF.

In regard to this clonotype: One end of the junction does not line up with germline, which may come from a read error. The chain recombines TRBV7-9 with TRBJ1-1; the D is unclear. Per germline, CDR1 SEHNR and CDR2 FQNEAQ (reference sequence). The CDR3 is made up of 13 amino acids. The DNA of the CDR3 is TGTCCCAGCAGCCCACCTTGGAACACTGGAGCTTTCTTT. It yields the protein CPSSPPWNTGAFF.

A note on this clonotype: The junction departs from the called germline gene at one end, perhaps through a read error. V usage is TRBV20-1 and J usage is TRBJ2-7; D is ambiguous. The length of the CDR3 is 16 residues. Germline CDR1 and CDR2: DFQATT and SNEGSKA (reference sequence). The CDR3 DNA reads TGCAGTGCCACATCTTTGACTCAGCAGGACCTCTACGAGCAATACTTC. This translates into CSATSLTQQDLYEQYF.

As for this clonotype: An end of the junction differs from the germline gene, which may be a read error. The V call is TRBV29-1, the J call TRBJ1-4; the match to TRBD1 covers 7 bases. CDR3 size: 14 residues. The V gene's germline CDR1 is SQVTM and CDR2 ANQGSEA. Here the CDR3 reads CSVGRGGTNEKLFF. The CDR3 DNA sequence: TGTAGCGTGGGGAGAGGGGGCACTAATGAAAAACTGTTTTTT.

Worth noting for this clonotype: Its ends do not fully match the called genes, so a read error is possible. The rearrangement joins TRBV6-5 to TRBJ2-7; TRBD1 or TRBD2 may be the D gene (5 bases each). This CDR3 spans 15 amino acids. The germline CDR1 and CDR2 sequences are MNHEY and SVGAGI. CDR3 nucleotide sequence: TGTGCCAGCAGTAACTCGGGGCGGATGACGGCCGAGCAGTACTTC. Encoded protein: CASSNSGRMTAEQYF.

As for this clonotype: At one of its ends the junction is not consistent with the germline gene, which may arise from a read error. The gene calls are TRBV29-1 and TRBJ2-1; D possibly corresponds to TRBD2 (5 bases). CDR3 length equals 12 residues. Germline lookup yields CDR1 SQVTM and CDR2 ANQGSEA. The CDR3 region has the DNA TGTAGCGAACAAGGGTCCCGCAATGAGCAGTTCTTC. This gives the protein CSEQGSRNEQFF.

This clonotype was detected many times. The CDR3 sequence is CSAEEGRGGYTF. The CDR3 DNA is TGCAGCGCCGAGGAGGGGAGAGGTGGCTACACCTTC. The chain employs TRBV29-1 and TRBJ1-2, with D tentatively TRBD1 (5 bases). The germline CDR1 and CDR2 sequences are SQVTM and ANQGSEA. The CDR3 covers 12 residues. V dropped 7 bases and J dropped 7 bases, with 16 bases sitting between them.

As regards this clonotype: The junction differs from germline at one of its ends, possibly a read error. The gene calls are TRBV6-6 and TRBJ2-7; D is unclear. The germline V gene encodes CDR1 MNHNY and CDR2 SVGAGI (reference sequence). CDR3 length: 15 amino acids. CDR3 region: CATSYLQPNSYDQYF. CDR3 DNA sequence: TGTGCCACCAGTTACCTTCAGCCCAATTCCTATGATCAGTACTTC.

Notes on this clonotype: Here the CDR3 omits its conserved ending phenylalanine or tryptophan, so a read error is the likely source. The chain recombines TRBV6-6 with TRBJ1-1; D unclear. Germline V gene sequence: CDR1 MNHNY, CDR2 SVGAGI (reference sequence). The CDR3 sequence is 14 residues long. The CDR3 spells CASSKPALNTVAFL. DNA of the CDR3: TGTGCCAGCAGTAAGCCGGCCCTGAACACTGTAGCTTTCCTT.

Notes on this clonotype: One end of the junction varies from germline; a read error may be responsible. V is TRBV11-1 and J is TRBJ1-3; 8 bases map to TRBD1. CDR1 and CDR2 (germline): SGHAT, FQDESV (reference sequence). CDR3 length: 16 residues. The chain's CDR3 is CARSFWTGFAGNTIYF. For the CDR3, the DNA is TGTGCCAGGAGCTTCTGGACAGGGTTCGCCGGAAACACCATATATTTT.

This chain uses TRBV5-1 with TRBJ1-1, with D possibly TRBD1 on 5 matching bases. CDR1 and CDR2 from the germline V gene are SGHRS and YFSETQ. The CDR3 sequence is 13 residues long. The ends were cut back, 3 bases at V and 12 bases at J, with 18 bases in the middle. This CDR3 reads CASSSIEIGETFF. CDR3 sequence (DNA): TGCGCCAGCAGCTCGATCGAGATAGGGGAAACTTTCTTT.

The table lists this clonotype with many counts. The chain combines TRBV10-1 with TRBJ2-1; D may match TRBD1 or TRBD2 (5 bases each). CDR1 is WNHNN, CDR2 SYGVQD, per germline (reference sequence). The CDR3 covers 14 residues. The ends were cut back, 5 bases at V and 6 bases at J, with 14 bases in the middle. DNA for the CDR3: TGCGCCAGCAGTTCCCTGGGACGTTCCAATGAGCAGTTCTTC. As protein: CASSSLGRSNEQFF.

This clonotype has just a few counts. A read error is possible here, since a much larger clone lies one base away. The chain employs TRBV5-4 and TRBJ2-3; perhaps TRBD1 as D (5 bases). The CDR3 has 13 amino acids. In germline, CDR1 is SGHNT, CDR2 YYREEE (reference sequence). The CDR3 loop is CASSLDSTGTQYF. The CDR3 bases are TGTGCCAGCAGCTTAGATAGCACAGGTACGCAGTATTTT.

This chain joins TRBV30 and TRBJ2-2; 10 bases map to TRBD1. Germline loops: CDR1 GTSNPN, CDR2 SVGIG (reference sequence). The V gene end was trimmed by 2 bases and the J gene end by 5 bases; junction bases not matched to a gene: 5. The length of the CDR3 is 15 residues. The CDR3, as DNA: TGTGCCTGGAGTCCGGGACAGGGGCAAACCGGGGAGCTGTTTTTT. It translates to CAWSPGQGQTGELFF.

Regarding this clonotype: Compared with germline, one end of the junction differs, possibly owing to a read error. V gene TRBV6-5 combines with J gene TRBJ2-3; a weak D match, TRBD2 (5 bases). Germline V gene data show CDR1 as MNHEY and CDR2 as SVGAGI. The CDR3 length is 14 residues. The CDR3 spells CASSHLASIDTQYF. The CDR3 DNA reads TGTGCCAGCAGTCACCTAGCTAGCATAGATACGCAGTATTTT.

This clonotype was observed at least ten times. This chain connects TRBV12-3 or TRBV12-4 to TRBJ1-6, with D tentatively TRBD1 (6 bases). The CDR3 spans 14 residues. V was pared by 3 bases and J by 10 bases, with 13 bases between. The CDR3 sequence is CASSFGRGHSPLHF. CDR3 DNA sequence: TGTGCCAGCAGTTTTGGCAGGGGACACTCACCCCTCCACTTT.

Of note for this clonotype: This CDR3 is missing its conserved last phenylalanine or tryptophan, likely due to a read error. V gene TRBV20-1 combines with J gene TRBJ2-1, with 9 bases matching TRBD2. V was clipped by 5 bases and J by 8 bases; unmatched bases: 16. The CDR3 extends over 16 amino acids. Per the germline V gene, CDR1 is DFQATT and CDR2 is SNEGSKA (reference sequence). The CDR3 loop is CSAPGLAVLGSDEQFY. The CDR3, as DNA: TGCAGTGCTCCGGGACTAGCTGTCCTGGGCTCGGATGAGCAGTTCTAC.

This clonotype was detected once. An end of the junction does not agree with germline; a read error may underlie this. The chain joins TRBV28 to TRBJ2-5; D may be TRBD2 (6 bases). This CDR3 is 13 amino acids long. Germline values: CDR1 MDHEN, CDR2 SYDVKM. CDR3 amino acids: CASSEQLRETHYF. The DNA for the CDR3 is TGTGCCAGCAGTGAACAGTTACGGGAGACCCACTACTTC.

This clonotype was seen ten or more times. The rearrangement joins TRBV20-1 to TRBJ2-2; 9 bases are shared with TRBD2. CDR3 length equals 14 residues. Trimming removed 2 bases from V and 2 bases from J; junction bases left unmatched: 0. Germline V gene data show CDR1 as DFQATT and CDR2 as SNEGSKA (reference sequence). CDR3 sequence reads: CSARLAGNTGELFF. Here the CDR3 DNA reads TGCAGTGCTAGACTAGCGGGAAACACCGGGGAGCTGTTTTTT.

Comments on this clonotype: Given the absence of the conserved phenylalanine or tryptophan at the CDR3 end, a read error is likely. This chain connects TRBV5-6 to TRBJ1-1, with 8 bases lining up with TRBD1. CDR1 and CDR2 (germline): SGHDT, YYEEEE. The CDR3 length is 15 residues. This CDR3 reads CVSSSSGTGGVEAFL. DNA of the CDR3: TGTGTCAGCAGCTCCTCCGGGACAGGAGGCGTTGAAGCTTTCCTT.

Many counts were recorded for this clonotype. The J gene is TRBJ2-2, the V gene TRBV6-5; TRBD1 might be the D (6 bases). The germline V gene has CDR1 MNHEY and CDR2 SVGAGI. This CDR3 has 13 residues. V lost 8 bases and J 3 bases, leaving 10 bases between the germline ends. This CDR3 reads CASQQGDTGELFF. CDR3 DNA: TGTGCCAGCCAACAGGGAGACACCGGGGAGCTGTTTTTT.

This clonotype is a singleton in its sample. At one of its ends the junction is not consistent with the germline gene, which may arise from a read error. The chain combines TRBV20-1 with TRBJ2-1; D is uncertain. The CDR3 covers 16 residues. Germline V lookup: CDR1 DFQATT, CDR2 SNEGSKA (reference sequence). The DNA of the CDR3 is TGTAGTGCTGGACGTGGAGCCTCGAGCTCCTACAATGAGCAGTTCTTC. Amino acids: CSAGRGASSSYNEQFF.

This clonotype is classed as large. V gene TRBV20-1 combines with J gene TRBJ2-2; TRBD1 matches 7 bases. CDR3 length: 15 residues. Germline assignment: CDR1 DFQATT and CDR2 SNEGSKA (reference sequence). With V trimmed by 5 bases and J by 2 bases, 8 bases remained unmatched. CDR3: CSARRGTANTGELFF. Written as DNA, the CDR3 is TGCAGTGCTCGAAGAGGGACAGCAAACACCGGGGAGCTGTTTTTT.

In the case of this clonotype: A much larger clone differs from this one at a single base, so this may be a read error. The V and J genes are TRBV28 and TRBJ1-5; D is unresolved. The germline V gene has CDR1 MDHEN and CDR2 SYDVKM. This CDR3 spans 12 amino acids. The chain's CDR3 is CTSSSFGQPQHF. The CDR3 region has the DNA TGTACCAGCAGTTCCTTCGGTCAGCCCCAGCATTTT.

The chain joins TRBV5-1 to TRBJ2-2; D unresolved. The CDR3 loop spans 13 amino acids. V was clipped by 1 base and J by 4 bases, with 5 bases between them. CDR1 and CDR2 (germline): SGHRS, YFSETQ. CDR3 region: CASSLRVTGELFF. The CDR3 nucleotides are TGCGCCAGCAGCTTGAGGGTCACCGGGGAGCTGTTTTTT.

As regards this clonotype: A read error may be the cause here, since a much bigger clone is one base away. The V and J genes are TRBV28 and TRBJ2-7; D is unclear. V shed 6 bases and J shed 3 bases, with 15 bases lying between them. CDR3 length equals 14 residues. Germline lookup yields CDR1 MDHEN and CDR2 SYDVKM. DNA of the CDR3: TGTGCCAGCAGGCACCTTACAGCCCTCTACGAGCAGTACTTC. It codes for CASRHLTALYEQYF.

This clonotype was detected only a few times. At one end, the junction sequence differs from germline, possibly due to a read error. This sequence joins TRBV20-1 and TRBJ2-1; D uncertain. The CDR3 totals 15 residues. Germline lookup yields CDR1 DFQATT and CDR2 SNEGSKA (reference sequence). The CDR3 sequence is CSASDSLHSYDEQFF. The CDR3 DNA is TGCAGTGCTAGCGACTCCCTGCACTCCTACGATGAGCAGTTCTTC.